A single sample gave rise to the 9 T cell receptor beta chains below, sequenced in a study of blood T cell repertoires in COVID-19. TCRdb keeps only in-frame clones here, not all; method: immunoSEQ multiplex PCR. The sample holds around 100,000 clones, 87% seen once. The sequencing sample was made of peripheral blood. The receptors come from a woman aged 50 to 60 with COVID-19, enrolled during active disease.

This chain connects TRBV6-5 to TRBJ2-3, with D maybe TRBD2 (6 bases). The CDR3 totals 15 residues. Germline-derived CDR1 and CDR2 are MNHEY and SVGAGI. V lost 7 bases, J lost 0 bases, and 14 bases lay in between. CDR3 sequence (DNA): TGTGCCAGCAACTATAGGGGACTTAGCACAGATACGCAGTATTTT. This encodes CASNYRGLSTDTQYF.

This chain connects TRBV5-1 to TRBJ2-3; 8 bases are a match to TRBD2. CDR1 and CDR2 from the germline V gene are SGHRS and YFSETQ. The CDR3 covers 16 residues. V was pared by 4 bases and J by 3 bases, with 10 bases of the junction left unmatched. The CDR3 nucleotides are TGCGCCAGCAGCGCAGGAGTTAGCGGGGTAACAGATACGCAGTATTTT. This translates into CASSAGVSGVTDTQYF.

This clone appeared once. V gene TRBV12-3 or TRBV12-4 combines with J gene TRBJ2-7; possible D gene TRBD1, 6 bases. Trimming left V 9 bases short and J 1 base short, with 13 bases between. The CDR3 has 13 amino acids. CDR3 protein: CASQGRGSYEQYF. The CDR3 DNA sequence: TGTGCCAGTCAGGGGCGCGGGTCCTACGAGCAGTACTTC.

The rearrangement joins TRBV6-5 to TRBJ2-7; TRBD1 aligns across 8 bases. The CDR3 loop spans 12 amino acids. Germline V CDR1 and CDR2: MNHEY, SVGAGI. V lost 7 bases, J lost 6 bases, and 5 bases stayed unmatched. CDR3 loop: CASTLDRGEQYF. CDR3 bases: TGTGCCAGCACCCTAGACAGGGGCGAGCAGTACTTC.

The CDR3 loop reads CAIQTSADTQYF. The CDR3, as DNA: TGTGCCATCCAGACTAGCGCTGATACGCAGTATTTT. This chain links TRBV11-3 with TRBJ2-3, with 8 bases fitting TRBD2. Germline CDR1 and CDR2: SGHNT and YENEEA. V lost 10 bases to trimming and J lost 6 bases; unmatched junction nucleotides: 6. This CDR3 region has 12 residues.

This clone was recorded once. The chain uses TRBV29-1 and TRBJ2-3; tentatively, D is TRBD2 (6 bases). The CDR3 contains 11 residues. Per the germline V gene, CDR1 is SQVTM and CDR2 is ANQGSEA. Trimming removed 7 bases at V and 6 bases at J, with 11 bases between. CDR3 loop: CSGTSMDTQYF. The CDR3 coding sequence is TGCAGCGGTACTAGCATGGATACGCAGTATTTT.

V gene TRBV6-5 combines with J gene TRBJ1-2; D is uncertain. V shed 0 bases and J shed 4 bases, with 12 bases lying between them. In germline, CDR1 is MNHEY, CDR2 SVGAGI. The CDR3 is made up of 15 amino acids. The CDR3 reads CASSYSITGSYGYTF. As DNA, the CDR3 is TGTGCCAGCAGTTACTCGATTACGGGTAGCTATGGCTACACCTTC.

The chain joins TRBV14 to TRBJ1-1, with TRBD1 matching 8 bases. The CDR3 has 15 amino acids. Germline V lookup: CDR1 SGHDN, CDR2 FVKESK. Germline trimming cut 4 bases from V and 8 bases from J; bases unmatched to any gene: 12. The CDR3 here is CASSRTHQGAGEAFF. The CDR3 DNA sequence: TGTGCCAGCAGCCGTACCCATCAGGGGGCTGGGGAAGCTTTCTTT. Full variable domain (outside the CDR3, taken from reference TRBV14 and TRBJ1-1): EAGVTQFPSHSVIEKGQTVTLRCDPISGHDNLYWYRRVMGKEIKFLLHFVKESKQDESGMPNNRFLAERTGGTYSTLKVQPAELEDSGVYFCASSRTHQGAGEAFFGQGTRLTVV.

V is TRBV15 and J is TRBJ1-4, with D possibly being TRBD1 (5 bases). CDR1 and CDR2 (germline): LNHNV, YYDKDF (reference sequence). The CDR3 sequence is 13 residues long. Deletions cut 5 bases from V and 6 bases from J, with 10 bases between. Here the CDR3 reads CATSPEGYEKLFF. In nucleotides, the CDR3 is TGTGCCACCAGCCCGGAGGGGTATGAAAAACTGTTTTTT.